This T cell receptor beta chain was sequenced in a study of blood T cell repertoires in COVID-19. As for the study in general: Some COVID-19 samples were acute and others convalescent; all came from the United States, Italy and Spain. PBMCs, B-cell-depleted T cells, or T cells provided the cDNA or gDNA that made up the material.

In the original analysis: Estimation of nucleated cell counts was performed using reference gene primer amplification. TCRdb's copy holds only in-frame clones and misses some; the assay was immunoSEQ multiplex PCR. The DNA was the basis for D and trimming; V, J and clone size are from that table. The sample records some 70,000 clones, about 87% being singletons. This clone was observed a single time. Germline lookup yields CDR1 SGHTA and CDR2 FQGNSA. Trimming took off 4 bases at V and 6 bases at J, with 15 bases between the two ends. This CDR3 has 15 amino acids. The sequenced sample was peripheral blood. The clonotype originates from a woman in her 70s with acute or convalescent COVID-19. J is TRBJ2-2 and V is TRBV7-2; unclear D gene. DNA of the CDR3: TGTGCCAGCAGCTCACCTGGCTTTACCCCCGGGGAGCTGTTTTTT. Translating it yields CASSSPGFTPGELFF.